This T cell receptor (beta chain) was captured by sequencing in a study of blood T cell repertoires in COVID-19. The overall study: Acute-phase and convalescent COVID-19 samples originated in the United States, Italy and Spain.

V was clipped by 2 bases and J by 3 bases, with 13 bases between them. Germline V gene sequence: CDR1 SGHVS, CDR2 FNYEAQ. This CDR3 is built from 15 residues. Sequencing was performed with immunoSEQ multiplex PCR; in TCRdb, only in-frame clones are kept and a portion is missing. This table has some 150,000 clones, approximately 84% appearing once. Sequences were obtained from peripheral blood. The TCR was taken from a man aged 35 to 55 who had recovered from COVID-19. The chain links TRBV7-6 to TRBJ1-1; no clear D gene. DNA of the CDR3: TGTGCCAGCAGCTTAACCAGTGTCTTGGACACTGAAGCTTTCTTT. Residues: CASSLTSVLDTEAFF.